Here is one T cell receptor beta chain with its context. Its antigen is currently unknown. Produced via immunoSEQ multiplex PCR; TCRdb's table is partial and in-frame only. Here the sample spans about 73,000 clones, around 90% being singletons. The record originates from a study of OX40 agonist ivuxolimab in advanced cancers. Study-wide background: Participants could have had prior anti-PD-1, anti-PD-L1 or anti-CTLA-4 therapy, and approximately 40% had some. The study reported partial responses in three patients: one hepatocellular carcinoma, two cutaneous melanoma. Study findings and constraints: Blood T cells, both CD4+ and CD8+, expanded clonally by week 6 at 0.1 to 3.0 mg/kg. Fewer expanded clones were found on average in CD4+ than in CD8+ T cells.

Trimming took 3 bases from V and 0 from J, leaving 6 bases between them. The CDR3 sequence is 15 residues long. Germline V gives CDR1 LNHDA, CDR2 SQIVND (reference sequence). The sequenced sample was CD4+ or CD8+ T cells sorted from blood, obtained in a trial of the OX40 agonist ivuxolimab. This rearrangement joins TRBV19 to TRBJ2-6; no definite D call. This TCR came from an adult with an advanced solid tumor such as melanoma, head and neck, liver or kidney cancer. The CDR3 spells CASSMWVSGANVLTF. CDR3 nucleotide sequence: TGTGCCAGTAGTATGTGGGTCTCTGGGGCCAACGTCCTGACTTTC.